One sample yielded the 13 T cell receptor beta chains listed below, sequenced in a study of T-cell memory formation after mild COVID-19. TCRdb called the 5' RACE reads again in MiXCR, with one record for every CDR3 protein. Here the sample spans under 550,000 distinct CDR3 sequences, roughly 18% being singletons. Sequenced input: PBMCs or a T cell subset sorted from them (not recorded which). The receptors here all came from an adult woman who had mild COVID-19 (a few samples of this study predate the infection). Cell type and time point are not known.

This clonotype was recorded many times. The rearrangement joins TRBV7-6 to TRBJ1-1; D unresolved. Germline V CDR1 and CDR2: SGHVS, FNYEAQ. This CDR3 spans 14 amino acids. V was pared by 4 bases and J by 4 bases, with 13 bases between. This CDR3 reads CASSSGVSSTEAFF. Here the CDR3 DNA reads TGTGCCAGCAGCTCCGGGGTCTCTAGCACTGAAGCTTTCTTT.

This clonotype was seen more than once but under ten times. CDR3 coding DNA: TGTGCCAGTAGTCAAGAGGTTGGCACGGTGAGGGCTTTCTTT. It translates to CASSQEVGTVRAFF. The chain combines TRBV19 with TRBJ1-1; D is unclear. CDR1 and CDR2 from the germline V gene are LNHDA and SQIVND (reference sequence). The CDR3 consists of 14 residues. V lost 5 bases and J 11 bases, leaving 21 bases between the germline ends.

The V gene is TRBV29-1, the J gene TRBJ2-7; D is unresolved. Germline V gives CDR1 SQVTM, CDR2 ANQGSEA. The CDR3 has 14 residues. V was pared by 6 bases and J by 0 bases, with 15 bases between. The CDR3 DNA follows: TGCAGCGTCCGAAGGTCTAGTAGCTCCTACGAGCAGTACTTC. Encoded protein: CSVRRSSSSYEQYF.

This clonotype came up a few times. The chain combines TRBV11-2 with TRBJ1-1; D might be TRBD1 (6 bases). The germline V gene encodes CDR1 SGHAT and CDR2 FQNNGV. The CDR3 length is 16 residues. The V and J ends lost 0 bases and 4 bases respectively, with 15 bases between them. The CDR3 region is CASSLDVRGSGTEAFF. CDR3 coding DNA: TGTGCCAGCAGCTTAGATGTTAGGGGGTCGGGCACTGAAGCTTTCTTT. The whole variable domain, filled in from reference TRBV11-2 and TRBJ1-1, reads EAGVAQSPRYKIIEKRQSVAFWCNPISGHATLYWYQQILGQGPKLLIQFQNNGVVDDSQLPKDRFSAERLKGVDSTLKIQPAKLEDSAVYLCASSLDVRGSGTEAFFGQGTRLTVV.

The chain couples TRBV7-9 to TRBJ2-3, with TRBD1 matching over 8 bases. Trimming cost V 1 base and J 5 bases; bases outside gene matches: 11. From germline, CDR1 is SEHNR and CDR2 FQNEAQ (reference sequence). This CDR3 region has 17 residues. CDR3 amino acids: CASSLGQTGGFGDTQYF. Written as DNA, the CDR3 is TGTGCCAGCAGCTTAGGTCAAACAGGGGGATTCGGAGATACGCAGTATTTT.

This clonotype was detected only a few times. The chain is built from TRBV27 and TRBJ2-2, with D unresolved. Germline CDR1 MNHEY, CDR2 SMNVEV (reference sequence). CDR3 length equals 13 residues. The V end lost 5 bases, the J end lost 8 bases, and 12 bases lay between the germline ends. CDR3: CASSPLTRGELFF. For the CDR3, the DNA is TGTGCCAGCAGTCCACTGACGAGAGGGGAGCTGTTTTTT.

The chain recombines TRBV2 with TRBJ2-5, with D possibly matching TRBD2 (6 bases). Trimming removed 7 bases at V and 4 bases at J, with 16 bases between. The CDR3 runs to 14 residues. The V gene's germline CDR1 is SNHLY and CDR2 FYNNEI. This chain's CDR3 is CASTARMGGETQYF. The CDR3 coding sequence is TGTGCCAGCACCGCTAGGATGGGAGGAGAGACCCAGTACTTC.

V gene TRBV7-7 combines with J gene TRBJ2-1; 10 bases agree with TRBD1. CDR1 and CDR2 from the germline V gene are SSHAT and FNYEAQ (reference sequence). The J segment lost 6 bases and the V segment lost 3 bases, leaving 5 bases of the junction unmatched. The CDR3 is made up of 15 amino acids. The CDR3 spells CASSLGTGVANEQFF. DNA for the CDR3: TGTGCCAGCAGCTTGGGGACAGGGGTTGCCAATGAGCAGTTCTTC.

The chain is built from TRBV10-3 and TRBJ2-3, with 8 bases that match TRBD2. The CDR3 contains 14 residues. The germline V gene encodes CDR1 ENHRY and CDR2 SYGVKD. The V gene end was trimmed by 6 bases and the J gene end by 2 bases; junction bases not matched to a gene: 4. The CDR3 DNA sequence: TGTGCCATCAGCGAGCGGGGGCCCACAGATACGCAGTATTTT. This encodes CAISERGPTDTQYF.

This clonotype was seen ten or more times. V and J are TRBV3-1 and TRBJ2-7, with 9 bases fitting TRBD2. J gave up 6 bases and V 7 bases, and 10 bases lay outside the gene matches. The CDR3 loop spans 14 amino acids. Per germline, CDR1 LGHDT and CDR2 YNNKEL (reference sequence). The CDR3 coding sequence is TGTGCCAGCACCCCCGCTAGCGGGGTTTTCGAGCAGTACTTC. It translates to CASTPASGVFEQYF.

This clonotype was counted between two and nine times. V is TRBV27 and J is TRBJ1-1; D is uncertain. V gave up 3 bases and J gave up 4 bases, with 9 bases separating them. Germline-derived CDR1 and CDR2 are MNHEY and SMNVEV (reference sequence). CDR3 size: 13 residues. The CDR3 DNA reads TGTGCCAGCAGTTTCTTTGCGGGCACTGAAGCTTTCTTT. It encodes CASSFFAGTEAFF.

J is TRBJ2-7 and V is TRBV24-1, with D possibly being TRBD1 or TRBD2 (5 bases each). Trimming shortened V by 3 bases and J by 0 bases, and 14 bases separated the two germline ends. The CDR3 spans 16 residues. CDR1 is KGHDR, CDR2 SFDVKD, per germline. CDR3 sequence reads: CATSDPGTGNSYEQYF. CDR3 DNA sequence: TGTGCCACCAGTGATCCGGGGACGGGAAACTCCTACGAGCAGTACTTC.

A few counts support this clonotype. This chain joins TRBV3-1 and TRBJ2-5; D not resolved. The CDR3 totals 14 residues. Germline V gene lookup returns CDR1 LGHDT and CDR2 YNNKEL (reference sequence). V was clipped by 1 base and J by 6 bases, with 12 bases between them. CDR3 protein: CASSQGPAGQTQYF. The CDR3 bases are TGTGCCAGCAGCCAAGGGCCGGCCGGGCAGACCCAGTACTTC.